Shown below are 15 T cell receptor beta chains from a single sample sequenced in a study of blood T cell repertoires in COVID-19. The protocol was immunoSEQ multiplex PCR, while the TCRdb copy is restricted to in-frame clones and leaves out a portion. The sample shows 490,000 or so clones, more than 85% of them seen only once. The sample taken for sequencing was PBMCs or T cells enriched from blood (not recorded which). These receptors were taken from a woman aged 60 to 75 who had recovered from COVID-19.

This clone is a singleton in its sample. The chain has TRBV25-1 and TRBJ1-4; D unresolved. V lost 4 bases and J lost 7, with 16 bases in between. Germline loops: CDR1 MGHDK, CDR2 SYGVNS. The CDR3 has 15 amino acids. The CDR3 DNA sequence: TGTGCCAGCAGTGCGGGCGGAGGGTGGGCTGAAAAACTGTTTTTT. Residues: CASSAGGGWAEKLFF.

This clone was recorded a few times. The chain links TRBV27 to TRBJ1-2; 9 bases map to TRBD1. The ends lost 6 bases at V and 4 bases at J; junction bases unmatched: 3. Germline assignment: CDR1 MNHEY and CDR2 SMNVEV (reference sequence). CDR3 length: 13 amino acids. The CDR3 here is CASSDRGGYGYTF. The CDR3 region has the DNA TGTGCCAGCAGCGACAGGGGGGGCTATGGCTACACCTTC.

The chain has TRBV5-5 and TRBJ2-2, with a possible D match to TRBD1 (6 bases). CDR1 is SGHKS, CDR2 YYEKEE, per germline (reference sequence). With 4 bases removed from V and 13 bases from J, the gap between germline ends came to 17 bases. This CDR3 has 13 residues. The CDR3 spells CASSGDIWGTLFF. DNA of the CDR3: TGTGCCAGCAGCGGGGACATTTGGGGCACGCTGTTTTTT.

The CDR3 DNA reads as TGTGCCAGCAGTGAAGGTCTAGCTAGCGAGCAGTACTTC. Its translation: CASSEGLASEQYF. The chain couples TRBV6-1 to TRBJ2-7; TRBD2 might be the D (5 bases). The CDR3 has 13 residues. V lost 1 base, J lost 6 bases, and 10 bases lay in between. Germline V gene data show CDR1 as MNHNS and CDR2 as SASEGT.

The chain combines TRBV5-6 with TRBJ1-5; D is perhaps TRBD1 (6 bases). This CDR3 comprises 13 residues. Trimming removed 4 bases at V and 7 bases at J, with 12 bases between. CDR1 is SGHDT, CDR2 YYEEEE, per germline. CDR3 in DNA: TGTGCCAGCAGCGTCCTTGGACAGCAGCCCCAGCATTTT. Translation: CASSVLGQQPQHF.

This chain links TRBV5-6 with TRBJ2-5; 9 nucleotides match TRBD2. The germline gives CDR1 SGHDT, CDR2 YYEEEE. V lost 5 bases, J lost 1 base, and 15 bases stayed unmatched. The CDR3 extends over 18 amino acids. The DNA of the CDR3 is TGTGCCAGCAGACATTCTCCTCTAGCGGGGAATCGCCAAGAGACCCAGTACTTC. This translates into CASRHSPLAGNRQETQYF.

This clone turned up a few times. CDR3 coding DNA: TGTGCCAGCAGCTTAATTGGGACAGCGTATGGCTACACCTTC. The encoded protein is CASSLIGTAYGYTF. The chain employs TRBV7-9 and TRBJ1-2; 7 positions agree with TRBD1. J lost 5 bases, V lost 2 bases, and 5 bases had no gene match. CDR1 and CDR2 from the germline V gene are SEHNR and FQNEAQ (reference sequence). The CDR3 extends over 14 amino acids.

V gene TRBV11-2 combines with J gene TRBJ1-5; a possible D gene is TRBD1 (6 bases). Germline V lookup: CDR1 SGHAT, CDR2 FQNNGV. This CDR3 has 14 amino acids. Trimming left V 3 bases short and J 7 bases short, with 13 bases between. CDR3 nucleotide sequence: TGTGCCAGCAGCTTTACAGGGAAGGACCAGCCCCAGCATTTT. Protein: CASSFTGKDQPQHF.

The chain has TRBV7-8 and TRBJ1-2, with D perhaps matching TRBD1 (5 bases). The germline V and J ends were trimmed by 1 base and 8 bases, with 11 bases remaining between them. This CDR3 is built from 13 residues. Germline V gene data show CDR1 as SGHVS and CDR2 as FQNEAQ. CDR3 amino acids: CASSLVGLGGYTF. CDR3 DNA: TGTGCCAGCAGCTTAGTGGGGCTAGGCGGCTACACCTTC.

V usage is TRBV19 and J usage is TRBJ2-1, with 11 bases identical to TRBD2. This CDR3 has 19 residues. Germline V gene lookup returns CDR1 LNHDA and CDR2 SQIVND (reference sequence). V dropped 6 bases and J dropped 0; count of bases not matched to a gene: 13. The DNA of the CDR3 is TGTGCCAGTAGCCATCGGGCTAGCGGGGGGCAGAGCTCCTACAATGAGCAGTTCTTC. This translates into CASSHRASGGQSSYNEQFF.

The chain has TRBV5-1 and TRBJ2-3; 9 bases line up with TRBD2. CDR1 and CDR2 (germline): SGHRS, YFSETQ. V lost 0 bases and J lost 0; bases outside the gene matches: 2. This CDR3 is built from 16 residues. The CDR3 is CASSLGLAESTDTQYF. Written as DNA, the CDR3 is TGCGCCAGCAGCTTGGGACTAGCGGAGAGCACAGATACGCAGTATTTT. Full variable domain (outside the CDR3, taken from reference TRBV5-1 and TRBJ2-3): KAGVTQTPRYLIKTRGQQVTLSCSPISGHRSVSWYQQTPGQGLQFLFEYFSETQRNKGNFPGRFSGRQFSNSRSEMNVSTLELGDSALYLCASSLGLAESTDTQYFGPGTRLTVL.

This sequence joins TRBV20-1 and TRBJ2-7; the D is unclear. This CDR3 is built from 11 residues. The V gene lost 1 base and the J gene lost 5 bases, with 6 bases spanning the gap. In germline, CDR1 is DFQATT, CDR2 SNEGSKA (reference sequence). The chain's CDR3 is CSARGGHEQYV. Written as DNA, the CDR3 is TGCAGTGCTAGAGGTGGGCACGAGCAGTACGTC.

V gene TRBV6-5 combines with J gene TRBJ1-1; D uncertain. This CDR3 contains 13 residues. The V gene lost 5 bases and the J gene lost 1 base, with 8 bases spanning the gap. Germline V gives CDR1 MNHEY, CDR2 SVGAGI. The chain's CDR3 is CASSLSRNTEAFF. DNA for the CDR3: TGTGCCAGCAGTCTGAGTAGGAACACTGAAGCTTTCTTT.

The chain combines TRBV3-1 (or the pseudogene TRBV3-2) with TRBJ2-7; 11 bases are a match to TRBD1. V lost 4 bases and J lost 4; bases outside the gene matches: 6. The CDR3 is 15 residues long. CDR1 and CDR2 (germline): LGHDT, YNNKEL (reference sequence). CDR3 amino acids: CASSPGQGAPYEQYV. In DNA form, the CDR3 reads TGTGCCAGCAGCCCCGGACAGGGGGCCCCATACGAGCAGTACGTC.

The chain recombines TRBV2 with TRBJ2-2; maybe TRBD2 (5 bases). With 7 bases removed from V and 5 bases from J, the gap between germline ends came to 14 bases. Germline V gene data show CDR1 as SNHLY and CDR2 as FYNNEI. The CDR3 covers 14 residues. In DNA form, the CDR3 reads TGTGCCAGCAAGGAAGGAGCGGAAACCGGGGAGCTGTTTTTT. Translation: CASKEGAETGELFF.